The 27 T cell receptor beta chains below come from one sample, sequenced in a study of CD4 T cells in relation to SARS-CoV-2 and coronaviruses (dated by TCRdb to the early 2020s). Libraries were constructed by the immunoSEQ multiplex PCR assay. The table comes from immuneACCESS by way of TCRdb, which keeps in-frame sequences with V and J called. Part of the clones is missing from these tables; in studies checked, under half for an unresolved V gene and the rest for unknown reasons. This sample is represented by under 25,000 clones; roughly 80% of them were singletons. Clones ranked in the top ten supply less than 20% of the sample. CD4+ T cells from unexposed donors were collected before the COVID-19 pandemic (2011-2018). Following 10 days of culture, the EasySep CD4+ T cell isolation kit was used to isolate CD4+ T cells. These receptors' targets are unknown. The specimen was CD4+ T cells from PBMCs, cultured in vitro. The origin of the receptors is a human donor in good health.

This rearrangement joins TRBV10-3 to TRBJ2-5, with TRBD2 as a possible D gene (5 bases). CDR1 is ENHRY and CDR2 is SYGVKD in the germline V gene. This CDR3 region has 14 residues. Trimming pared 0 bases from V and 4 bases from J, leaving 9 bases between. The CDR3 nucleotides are TGTGCCATCAGTGAGTCGTCCGGGATAGAGACCCAGTACTTC. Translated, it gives CAISESSGIETQYF.

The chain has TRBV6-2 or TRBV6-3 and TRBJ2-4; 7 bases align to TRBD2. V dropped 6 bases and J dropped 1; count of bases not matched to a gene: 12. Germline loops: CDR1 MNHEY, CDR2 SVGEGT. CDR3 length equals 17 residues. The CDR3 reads CASSLRENGGAKNIQYF. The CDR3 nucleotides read TGTGCCAGCAGCCTCCGCGAGAACGGGGGGGCCAAAAACATTCAGTACTTC.

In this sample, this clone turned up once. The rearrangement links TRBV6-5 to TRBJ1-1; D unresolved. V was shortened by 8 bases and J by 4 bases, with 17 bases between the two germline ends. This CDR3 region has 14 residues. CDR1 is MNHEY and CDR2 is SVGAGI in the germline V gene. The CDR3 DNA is TGTGCCAGCTCCGGGGAATATGGAATCACTGAAGCTTTCTTT. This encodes CASSGEYGITEAFF.

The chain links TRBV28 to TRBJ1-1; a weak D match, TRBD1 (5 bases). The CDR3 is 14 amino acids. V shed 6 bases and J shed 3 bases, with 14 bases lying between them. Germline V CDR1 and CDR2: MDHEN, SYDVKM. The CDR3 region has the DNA TGTGCCAGCAGCCCAGGCGGGGGGTACACTGAAGCTTTCTTT. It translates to CASSPGGGYTEAFF.

This CDR3 is CASSTPTPNTEAFF. Written as DNA, the CDR3 is TGTGCCAGCAGCACCCCAACACCGAACACTGAAGCTTTCTTT. This rearrangement joins TRBV9 to TRBJ1-1; D remains ambiguous. The CDR3 totals 14 residues. The V gene lost 4 bases and the J gene lost 1 base, with 11 bases spanning the gap. Germline-derived CDR1 and CDR2 are SGDLS and YYNGEE.

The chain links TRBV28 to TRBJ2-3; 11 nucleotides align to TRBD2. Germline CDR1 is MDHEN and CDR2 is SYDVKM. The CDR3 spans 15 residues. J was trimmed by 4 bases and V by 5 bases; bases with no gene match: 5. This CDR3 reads CASSVAGGEADTQYF. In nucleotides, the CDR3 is TGTGCCAGCAGTGTAGCGGGAGGGGAGGCAGATACGCAGTATTTT.

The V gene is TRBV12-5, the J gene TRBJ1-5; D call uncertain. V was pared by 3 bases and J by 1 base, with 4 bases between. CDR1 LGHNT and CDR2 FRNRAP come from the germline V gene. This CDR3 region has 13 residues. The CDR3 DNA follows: TGTGCTAGTGGTTTAGACAGCAATCAGCCCCAGCATTTT. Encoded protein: CASGLDSNQPQHF.

The CDR3 coding sequence is TGTGCCAGCAGCTTAGGCGGCCTACTTGAGACCCAGTACTTC. Amino acid sequence: CASSLGGLLETQYF. This sequence joins TRBV7-3 and TRBJ2-5, with D unclear. Between the trimmed V and J ends, which lost 2 bases and 5 bases, there was a span of 12 bases. Per the germline V gene, CDR1 is SGHTA and CDR2 is FQGTGA. The CDR3 has 14 amino acids.

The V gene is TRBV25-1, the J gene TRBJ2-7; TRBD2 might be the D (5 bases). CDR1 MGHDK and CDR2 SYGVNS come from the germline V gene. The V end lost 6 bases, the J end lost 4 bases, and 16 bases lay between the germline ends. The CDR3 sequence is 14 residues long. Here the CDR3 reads CASSGSGKRYEQYF. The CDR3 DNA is TGTGCCAGCAGCGGGTCGGGAAAACGGTACGAGCAGTACTTC.

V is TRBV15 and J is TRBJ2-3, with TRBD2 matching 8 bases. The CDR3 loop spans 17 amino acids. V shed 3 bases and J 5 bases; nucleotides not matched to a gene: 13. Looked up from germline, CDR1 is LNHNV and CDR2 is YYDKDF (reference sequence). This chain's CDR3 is CATSSPWAGGIGDTQYF. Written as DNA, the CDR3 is TGTGCCACCAGCAGTCCATGGGCGGGAGGAATAGGAGATACGCAGTATTTT.

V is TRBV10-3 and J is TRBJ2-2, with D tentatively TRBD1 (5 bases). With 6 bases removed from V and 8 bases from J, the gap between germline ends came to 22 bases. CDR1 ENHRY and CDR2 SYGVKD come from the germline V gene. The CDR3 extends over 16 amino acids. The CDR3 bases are TGTGCCATCAGCCGTCCAGGGTTAGGTAGCTGGGGGGAGCTGTTTTTT. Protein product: CAISRPGLGSWGELFF.

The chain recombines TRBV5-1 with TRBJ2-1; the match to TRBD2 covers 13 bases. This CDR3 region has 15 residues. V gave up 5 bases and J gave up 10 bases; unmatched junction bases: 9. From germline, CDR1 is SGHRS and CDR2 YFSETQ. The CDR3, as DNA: TGCGCCAGCAGGGGGACTAGCGGGGTCCTTGGGGAGCAGTTCTTC. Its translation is CASRGTSGVLGEQFF.

The CDR3 DNA is TGTGCCAGCAGCTTGTTGACCAGCGGGAGGGCCAATGAGCAGTTCTTC. Its translation: CASSLLTSGRANEQFF. J is TRBJ2-1 and V is TRBV5-6; TRBD2 agrees at 10 bases. The V segment lost 1 base and the J segment 6 bases; nucleotides outside the gene matches: 7. The CDR3 loop spans 16 amino acids. Germline V gene sequence: CDR1 SGHDT, CDR2 YYEEEE.

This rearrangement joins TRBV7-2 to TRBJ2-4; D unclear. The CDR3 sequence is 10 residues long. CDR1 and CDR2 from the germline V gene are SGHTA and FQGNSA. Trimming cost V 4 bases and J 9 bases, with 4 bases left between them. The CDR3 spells CASSSGIQYF. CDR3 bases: TGTGCCAGCAGCTCGGGCATTCAGTACTTC.

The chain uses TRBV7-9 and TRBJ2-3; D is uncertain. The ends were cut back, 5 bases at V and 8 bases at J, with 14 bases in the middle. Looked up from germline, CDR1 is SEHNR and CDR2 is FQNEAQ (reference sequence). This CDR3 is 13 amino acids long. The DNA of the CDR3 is TGTGCCAGCAGCCCGGACGGTGGTAGTACGCAGTATTTT. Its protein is CASSPDGGSTQYF. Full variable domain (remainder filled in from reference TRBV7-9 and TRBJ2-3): DTGVSQNPRHKITKRGQNVTFRCDPISEHNRLYWYRQTLGQGPEFLTYFQNEAQLEKSRLLSDRFSAERPKGSFSTLEIQRTEQGDSAMYLCASSPDGGSTQYFGPGTRLTVL.

CDR3 loop: CASSPGVGGHGYTF. The CDR3 DNA reads as TGTGCCAGCAGCCCAGGGGTAGGGGGCCATGGCTACACCTTC. The rearrangement uses TRBV7-3 and TRBJ1-2; 7 nucleotides align to TRBD1. V gave up 5 bases and J gave up 6 bases; unmatched junction bases: 9. The CDR3 consists of 14 residues. Germline V gene lookup returns CDR1 SGHTA and CDR2 FQGTGA.

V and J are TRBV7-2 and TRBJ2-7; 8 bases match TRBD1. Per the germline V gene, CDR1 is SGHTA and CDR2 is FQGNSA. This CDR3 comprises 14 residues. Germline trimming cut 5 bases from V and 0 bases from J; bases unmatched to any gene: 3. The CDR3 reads CASSRTGNSYEQYF. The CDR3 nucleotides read TGTGCCAGCAGCCGGACAGGGAACTCCTACGAGCAGTACTTC.

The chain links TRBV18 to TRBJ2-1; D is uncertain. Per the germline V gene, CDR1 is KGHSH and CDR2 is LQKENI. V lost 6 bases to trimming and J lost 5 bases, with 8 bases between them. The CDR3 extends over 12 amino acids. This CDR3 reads CASSGPNNEQFF. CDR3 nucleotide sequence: TGTGCCAGCTCCGGGCCCAACAATGAGCAGTTCTTC. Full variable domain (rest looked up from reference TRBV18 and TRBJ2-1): NAGVMQNPRHLVRRRGQEARLRCSPMKGHSHVYWYRQLPEEGLKFMVYLQKENIIDESGMPKERFSAEFPKEGPSILRIQQVVRGDSAAYFCASSGPNNEQFFGPGTRLTVL.

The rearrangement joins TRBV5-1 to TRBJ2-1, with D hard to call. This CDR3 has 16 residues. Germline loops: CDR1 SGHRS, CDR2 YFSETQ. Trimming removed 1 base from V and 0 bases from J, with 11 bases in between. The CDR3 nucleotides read TGCGCCAGCAGCTTGCGCTACGGAGACTCCTACAATGAGCAGTTCTTC. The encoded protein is CASSLRYGDSYNEQFF.

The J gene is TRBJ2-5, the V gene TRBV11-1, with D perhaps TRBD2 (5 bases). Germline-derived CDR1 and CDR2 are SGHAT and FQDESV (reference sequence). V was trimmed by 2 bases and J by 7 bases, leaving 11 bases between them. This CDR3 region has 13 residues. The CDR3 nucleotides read TGTGCCAGCAGCTTACGGGATGGTGGGACCCAGTACTTC. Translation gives CASSLRDGGTQYF.

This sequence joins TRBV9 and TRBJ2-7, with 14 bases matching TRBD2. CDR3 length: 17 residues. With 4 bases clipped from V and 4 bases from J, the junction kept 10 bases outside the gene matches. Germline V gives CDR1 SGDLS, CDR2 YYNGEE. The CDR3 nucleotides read TGTGCCAGCAGCCCAGGGACTAGCGGGAGCGTTTATTACGAGCAGTACTTC. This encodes CASSPGTSGSVYYEQYF.

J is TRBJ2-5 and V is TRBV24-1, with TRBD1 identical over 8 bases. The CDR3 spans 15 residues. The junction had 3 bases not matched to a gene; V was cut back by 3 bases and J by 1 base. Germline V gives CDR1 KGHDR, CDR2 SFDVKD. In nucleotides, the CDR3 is TGTGCCACCAGTGATAACGGACAGGGCCAAGAGACCCAGTACTTC. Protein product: CATSDNGQGQETQYF.

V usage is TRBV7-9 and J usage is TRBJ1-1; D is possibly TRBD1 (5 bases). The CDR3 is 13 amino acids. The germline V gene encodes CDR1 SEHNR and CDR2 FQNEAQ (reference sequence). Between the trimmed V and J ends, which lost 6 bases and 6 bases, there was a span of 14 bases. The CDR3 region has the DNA TGTGCCAGCAGTTGGGTTTGGGGCTCTGAAGCTTTCTTT. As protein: CASSWVWGSEAFF.

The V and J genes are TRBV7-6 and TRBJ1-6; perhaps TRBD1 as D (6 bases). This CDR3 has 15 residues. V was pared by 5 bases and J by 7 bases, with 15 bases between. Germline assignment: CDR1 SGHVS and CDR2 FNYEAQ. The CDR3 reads CASSTQPGENSPLHF. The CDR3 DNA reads TGTGCCAGCAGCACACAACCAGGGGAAAATTCACCCCTCCACTTT.

CDR3 sequence reads: CASSPGGGAGANVLTF. For the CDR3, the DNA is TGTGCCAGCAGCCCCGGAGGGGGGGCTGGGGCCAACGTCCTGACTTTC. The chain recombines TRBV5-4 with TRBJ2-6, with a weak D call TRBD2 (7 bases). V lost 4 bases to trimming and J lost 2 bases, with 13 bases between them. Germline V gene lookup returns CDR1 SGHNT and CDR2 YYREEE (reference sequence). The CDR3 runs 16 residues.

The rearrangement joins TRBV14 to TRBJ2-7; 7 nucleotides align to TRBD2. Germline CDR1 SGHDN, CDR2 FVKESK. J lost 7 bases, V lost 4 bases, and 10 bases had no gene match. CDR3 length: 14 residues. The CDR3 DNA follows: TGTGCCAGCAGCCCCCCGGGGGGATTTCGGGAGCAGTACTTC. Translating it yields CASSPPGGFREQYF.

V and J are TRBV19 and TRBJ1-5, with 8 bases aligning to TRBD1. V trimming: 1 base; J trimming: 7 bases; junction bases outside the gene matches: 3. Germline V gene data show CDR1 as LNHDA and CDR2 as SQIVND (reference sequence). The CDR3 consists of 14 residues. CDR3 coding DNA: TGTGCCAGTAGTATAGGACAGGGGTGGCAGCCCCAGCATTTT. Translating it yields CASSIGQGWQPQHF.